This T cell receptor beta chain was profiled in a study of cytomegalovirus exposure and HLA in healthy donors. Study overall: Assignment to the Caucasian-associated ancestry cluster applied to 75% to 85% of the approximately 390 genotyped donors.

As for this clone: Its antigen is currently unknown.

Whole-study results and caveats: Follow-up analysis later connected one missense variant in DCLRE1C with trimming of TCR beta V- and J-genes. The study labeled 164 TCR beta chains cytomegalovirus-associated.

The germline V gene encodes CDR1 WNHNN and CDR2 SYGVQD (reference sequence). Losses at the gene ends were 6 bases for V and 8 bases for J; bases not matched to a gene: 0. The CDR3 runs 13 residues. The donors were healthy bone marrow donors. The PCR contained 60 Vbeta and 13 Jbeta primers. Profiling relied on immunoSEQ multiplex PCR, and the TCRdb table lists in-frame clones only, not all of them. The table shows over 100,000 clones, with around 83% occurring only once. The sequenced material came from PBMCs. The chain links TRBV10-1 to TRBJ2-3; TRBD2 agrees at 15 bases. The clonotype was recovered from a young man in good health and CMV-seropositive. CDR3 bases: TGCGCCAGCAGGGGACTAGCGGGAGGTACGCAGTATTTT. This sequence encodes CASRGLAGGTQYF.